This T cell receptor (beta chain) was found in a study of T cell changes during pregnancy in multiple sclerosis. Germline assignment: CDR1 LNHDA and CDR2 SQIVND (reference sequence). The CDR3 extends over 14 amino acids. Trimming took 6 bases from V and 0 from J, leaving 8 bases between them. Profiling relied on immunoSEQ multiplex PCR, and the TCRdb table lists in-frame clones only, not all of them. The table shows about 75,000 clones, with approximately 95% occurring only once. The material was CD4+ T cells from peripheral blood mononuclear cells, obtained after pregnancy. This receptor was obtained from a female donor with multiple sclerosis, enrolled in a pregnancy study. This chain links TRBV19 with TRBJ1-4; D unresolved. The CDR3 loop reads CASRVGATNEKLFF. Written as DNA, the CDR3 is TGTGCCAGTAGGGTCGGTGCAACTAATGAAAAACTGTTTTTT.